In this sample, the clone carrying this TCR beta chain turned up once. At one of its ends the junction is not consistent with the germline gene, which may arise from a read error. The data were taken from a study of shared clonotypes between healthy human individuals. Data came from immunoSEQ multiplex PCR; TCRdb stores just in-frame clones and leaves some out. The table lists over a million clones, 96% of them singletons, with over 1% in the top ten. The receptor was isolated from a man aged 30 to 39 in good health. The sample comprised naive CD4+ T cells sorted from blood. Subset here: CD45RA+ positively selected.

This CDR3 is CATSVGAEGYGYTF. In DNA form, the CDR3 reads TGTGCCACCAGTGTGGGGGCTGAGGGCTATGGCTACACCTTC. The genes are TRBV28 and TRBJ1-2; D might be TRBD1 (6 bases). This CDR3 region has 14 residues. CDR1 is MDHEN and CDR2 is SYDVKM in the germline V gene.